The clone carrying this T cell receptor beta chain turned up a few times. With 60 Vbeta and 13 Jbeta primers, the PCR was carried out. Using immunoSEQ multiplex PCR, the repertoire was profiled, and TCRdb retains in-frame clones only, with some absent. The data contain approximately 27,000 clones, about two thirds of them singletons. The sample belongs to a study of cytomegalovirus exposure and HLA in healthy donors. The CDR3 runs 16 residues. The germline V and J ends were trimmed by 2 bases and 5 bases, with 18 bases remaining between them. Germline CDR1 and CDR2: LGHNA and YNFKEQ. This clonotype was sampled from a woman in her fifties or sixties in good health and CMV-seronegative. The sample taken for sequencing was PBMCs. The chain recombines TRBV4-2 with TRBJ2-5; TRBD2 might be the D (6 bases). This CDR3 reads CASSQQWTGSWETQYF. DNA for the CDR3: TGTGCCAGCAGCCAACAATGGACCGGGAGCTGGGAGACCCAGTACTTC.